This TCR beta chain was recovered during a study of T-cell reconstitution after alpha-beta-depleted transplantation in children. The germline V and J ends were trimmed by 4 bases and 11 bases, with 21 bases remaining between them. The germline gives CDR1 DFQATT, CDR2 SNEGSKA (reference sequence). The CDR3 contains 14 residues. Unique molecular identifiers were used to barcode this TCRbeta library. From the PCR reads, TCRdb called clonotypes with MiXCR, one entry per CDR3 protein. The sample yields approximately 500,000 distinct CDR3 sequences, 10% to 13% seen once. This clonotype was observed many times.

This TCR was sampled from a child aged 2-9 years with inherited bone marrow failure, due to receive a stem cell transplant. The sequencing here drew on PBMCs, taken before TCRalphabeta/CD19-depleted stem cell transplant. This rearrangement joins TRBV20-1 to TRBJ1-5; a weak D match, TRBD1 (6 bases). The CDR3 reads CSATGHGQPVTQHF. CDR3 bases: TGCAGTGCTACGGGCCACGGACAGCCAGTGACCCAGCATTTT.